This T cell receptor beta chain was identified in a study of blood T cell repertoires in COVID-19. Background on the study: Whether acute or convalescent, the COVID-19 samples came from the United States, Italy and Spain. T cells, B-cell-depleted T cells, or PBMCs supplied cDNA or gDNA.

Germline CDR1 reads MNHNS; CDR2 reads SASEGT. CDR3 length: 15 amino acids. V was clipped by 2 bases and J by 4 bases; unmatched bases: 5. Original processing methods: Estimated nucleated cell counts came from reference gene primer amplification. Clones were sequenced by immunoSEQ multiplex PCR, and TCRdb holds only the in-frame ones, with some missing. Clonal size and the V and J genes are those of that table, whereas D and trimming came from the DNA. The sample yields about 220,000 clones, around 86% seen once. The chain combines TRBV6-1 with TRBJ1-1; 9 bases are a match to TRBD1. This TCR came from a man aged 25 to 40 who had recovered from COVID-19. The sequenced sample was peripheral blood. CDR3 sequence reads: CASSEMGQGFTEAFF. The DNA of the CDR3 is TGTGCCAGCAGTGAAATGGGACAGGGTTTCACTGAAGCTTTCTTT.